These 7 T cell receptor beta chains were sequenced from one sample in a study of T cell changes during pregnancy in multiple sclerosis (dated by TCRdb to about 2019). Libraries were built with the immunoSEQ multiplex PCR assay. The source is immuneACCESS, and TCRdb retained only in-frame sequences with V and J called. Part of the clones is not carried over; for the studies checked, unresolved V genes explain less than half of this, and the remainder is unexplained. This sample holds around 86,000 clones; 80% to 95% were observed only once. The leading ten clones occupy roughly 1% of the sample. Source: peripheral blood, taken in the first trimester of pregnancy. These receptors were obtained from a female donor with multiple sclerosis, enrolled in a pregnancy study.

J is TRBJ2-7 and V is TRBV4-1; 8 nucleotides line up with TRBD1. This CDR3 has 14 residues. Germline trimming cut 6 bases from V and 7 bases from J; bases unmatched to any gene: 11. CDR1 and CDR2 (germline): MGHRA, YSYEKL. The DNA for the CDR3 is TGCGCCAGCAGTCTCGGACAGGGAACTAGTGAGCAGTACTTC. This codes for CASSLGQGTSEQYF.

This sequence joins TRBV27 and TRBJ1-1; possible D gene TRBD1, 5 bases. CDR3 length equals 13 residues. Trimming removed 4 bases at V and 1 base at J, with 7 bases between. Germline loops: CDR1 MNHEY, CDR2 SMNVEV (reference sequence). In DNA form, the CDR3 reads TGTGCCAGCAGTTGGGGCCAGAACACTGAAGCTTTCTTT. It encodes CASSWGQNTEAFF.

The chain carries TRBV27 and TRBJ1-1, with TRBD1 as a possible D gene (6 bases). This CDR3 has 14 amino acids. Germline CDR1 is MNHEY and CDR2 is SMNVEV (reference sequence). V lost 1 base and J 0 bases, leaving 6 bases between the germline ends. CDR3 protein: CASSLYRVNTEAFF. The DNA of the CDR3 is TGTGCCAGCAGTTTATACAGGGTGAACACTGAAGCTTTCTTT.

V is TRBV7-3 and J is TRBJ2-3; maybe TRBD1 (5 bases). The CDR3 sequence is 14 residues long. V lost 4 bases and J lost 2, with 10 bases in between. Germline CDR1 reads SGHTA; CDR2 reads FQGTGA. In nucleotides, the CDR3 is TGTGCCAGCAGCTACGACAGTTCCACAGATACGCAGTATTTT. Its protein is CASSYDSSTDTQYF.

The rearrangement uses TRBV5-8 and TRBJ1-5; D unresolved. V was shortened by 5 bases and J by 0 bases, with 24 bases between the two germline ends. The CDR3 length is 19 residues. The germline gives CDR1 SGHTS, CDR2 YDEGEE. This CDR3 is CASRSVPLGHSYSNQPQHF. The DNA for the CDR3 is TGTGCCAGCAGATCGGTCCCACTGGGCCATTCCTATAGCAATCAGCCCCAGCATTTT.

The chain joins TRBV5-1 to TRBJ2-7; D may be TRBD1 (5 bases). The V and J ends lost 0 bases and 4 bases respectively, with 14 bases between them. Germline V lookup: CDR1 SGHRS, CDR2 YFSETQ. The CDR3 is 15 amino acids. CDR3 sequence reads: CASSLESARGYEQYF. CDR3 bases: TGCGCCAGCAGCTTGGAGTCGGCTAGGGGTTACGAGCAGTACTTC.

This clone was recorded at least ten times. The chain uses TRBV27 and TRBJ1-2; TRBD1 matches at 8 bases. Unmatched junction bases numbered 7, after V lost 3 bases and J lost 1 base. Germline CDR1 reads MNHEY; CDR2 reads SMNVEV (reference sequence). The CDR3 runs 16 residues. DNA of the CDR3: TGTGCCAGCAGTTTTGGGCGGACAGGGCATAACTATGGCTACACCTTC. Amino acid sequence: CASSFGRTGHNYGYTF.